A single T cell receptor beta chain is shown here with its context. What it binds is not known. These data come from a study of cytomegalovirus exposure and HLA in healthy donors. The wider study: Around 80 million unique TCRs from HLA-typed donors were held in an early data release.

The CDR3 extends over 18 amino acids. V gave up 1 base and J gave up 4 bases; unmatched junction bases: 11. CDR1 and CDR2 (germline): SGHTA, FQGNSA. Study outcomes and limitations: Presence/absence analyses took donor sequencing depth as roughly uniform.

This PCR relied on a set of 60 Vbeta primers and 13 Jbeta primers. The protocol was immunoSEQ multiplex PCR, while the TCRdb copy is restricted to in-frame clones and leaves out a portion. The sample yields some 84,000 clones, 63% seen once. Input material: PBMCs. The genes are TRBV7-2 and TRBJ2-7; 12 bases agree with TRBD2. This receptor was taken from a middle-aged woman in good health and CMV-seropositive. The chain's CDR3 is CASSLGQGSSGRGYEQYF. The CDR3 region has the DNA TGTGCCAGCAGCTTAGGACAGGGTTCTAGCGGGAGGGGATACGAGCAGTACTTC.